This T cell receptor beta chain was retrieved from a study of T cell responses to AZD1222 COVID-19 vaccine. Sequencing used immunoSEQ multiplex PCR; TCRdb keeps in-frame clones, though not all of them. The sample holds about 100,000 clones; over 75% are singletons and the top ten take 1% to 1.5%. The clonotype was recovered from an adult in good health. Specimen: peripheral blood, collected on day 0 of AZD1222 vaccination.

CDR3 region: CASRDRAGTEAFF. In DNA, the CDR3 is TGTGCCAGCAGGGACAGGGCGGGCACTGAAGCTTTCTTT. V gene TRBV5-6 combines with J gene TRBJ1-1, with TRBD1 matching 8 bases. With 5 bases clipped from V and 4 bases from J, the junction kept 4 bases outside the gene matches. The germline V gene has CDR1 SGHDT and CDR2 YYEEEE. The CDR3 runs 13 residues.